The 20 T cell receptor beta chains below come from one sample, sequenced in a study of CD8 T cells in ankylosing spondylitis. TCRdb reprocessed the 5' RACE reads via MiXCR and lists one record per CDR3 protein. Of around 140,000 distinct CDR3 sequences listed, more than 9.5% are singletons. Input material: blood, either unsorted or a sorted T cell fraction (not recorded which). These receptors were collected from a female donor with ankylosing spondylitis or in good health (not recorded which).

The sample holds many counts of this clonotype. This chain uses TRBV9 with TRBJ1-5; D is undetermined. V was trimmed by 2 bases and J by 5 bases, leaving 14 bases between them. In germline, CDR1 is SGDLS, CDR2 YYNGEE. CDR3 length: 15 amino acids. The CDR3 DNA sequence: TGTGCCAGCAGCGTCGGGCATCTGGGAGATCAGCCCCAGCATTTT. It codes for CASSVGHLGDQPQHF.

This clonotype was observed at least ten times. The V and J genes are TRBV20-1 and TRBJ2-7; 8 bases match TRBD2. The CDR3 is made up of 14 amino acids. V was pared by 1 base and J by 4 bases, with 6 bases of the junction left unmatched. Per germline, CDR1 DFQATT and CDR2 SNEGSKA (reference sequence). CDR3 residues: CSARVPSGGYEQYF. DNA of the CDR3: TGCAGTGCTAGAGTTCCGAGCGGGGGTTACGAGCAGTACTTC.

This clonotype was observed at least ten times. The rearrangement links TRBV12-3 or TRBV12-4 to TRBJ2-3; a possible D gene is TRBD2 (6 bases). The CDR3 is 15 amino acids. The V and J ends lost 1 base and 2 bases respectively, with 10 bases between them. CDR3 sequence reads: CASSLGDSATDTQYF. The CDR3 nucleotides read TGTGCCAGCAGTTTAGGGGACTCCGCCACAGATACGCAGTATTTT.

Ten or more counts support this clonotype. The chain combines TRBV28 with TRBJ2-6; D is uncertain. The V gene lost 2 bases and the J gene lost 0 bases, with 5 bases spanning the gap. CDR3 length: 15 amino acids. Germline V gives CDR1 MDHEN, CDR2 SYDVKM. CDR3 amino acids: CASSLTASGANVLTF. In nucleotides, the CDR3 is TGTGCCAGCAGTTTAACCGCCTCTGGGGCCAACGTCCTGACTTTC.

This clonotype has ten or more counts. CDR3 bases: TGTGCCAGCAGCCGGGGACGCCCGGTCGGGGAGCTGTTTTTT. Amino acids: CASSRGRPVGELFF. The chain is built from TRBV13 and TRBJ2-2, with D possibly being TRBD1 or TRBD2 (5 bases each). The CDR3 is 14 residues long. V shed 5 bases and J shed 7 bases, with 14 bases lying between them. The germline V gene has CDR1 PRHDT and CDR2 FYEKMQ (reference sequence).

This clonotype was counted many times. The rearrangement uses TRBV7-6 and TRBJ2-5; D gene unclear. This CDR3 region has 12 residues. Germline CDR1 SGHVS, CDR2 FNYEAQ. Trimming cost V 2 bases and J 2 bases, with 3 bases left between them. CDR3 nucleotide sequence: TGTGCCAGCAGCTTAAAGCAAGAGACCCAGTACTTC. Its translation is CASSLKQETQYF.

This clonotype was recorded many times. J is TRBJ2-3 and V is TRBV7-8, with 7 bases that match TRBD2. J lost 7 bases, V lost 6 bases, and 7 bases had no gene match. Germline CDR1 SGHVS, CDR2 FQNEAQ. The CDR3 runs to 13 residues. CDR3: CASSSTSVNTQYF. As DNA, the CDR3 is TGTGCCAGCAGTTCAACTAGCGTGAATACGCAGTATTTT. Using reference TRBV7-8 and TRBJ2-3 for the parts outside the CDR3, the full variable domain is GAGVSQSPRYKVAKRGQDVALRCDPISGHVSLFWYQQALGQGPEFLTYFQNEAQLDKSGLPSDRFFAERPEGSVSTLKIQRTQQEDSAVYLCASSSTSVNTQYFGPGTRLTVL.

This clonotype showed up many times. CDR3 bases: TGTGCCACCAGCAGAGCCAGCGGTCAAGAGACCCAGTACTTC. Encoded protein: CATSRASGQETQYF. This sequence joins TRBV15 and TRBJ2-5; D may be TRBD2 (5 bases). Per germline, CDR1 LNHNV and CDR2 YYDKDF (reference sequence). V gave up 1 base and J gave up 2 bases, with 8 bases separating them. This CDR3 has 14 residues.

This clonotype was recorded many times. The chain combines TRBV28 with TRBJ1-5; unclear D gene. From germline, CDR1 is MDHEN and CDR2 SYDVKM. CDR3 length: 12 residues. The V gene lost 6 bases and the J gene lost 6 bases, with 9 bases spanning the gap. CDR3 sequence reads: CASRSYGQPQHF. The CDR3, as DNA: TGTGCCAGCAGGTCATACGGTCAGCCCCAGCATTTT. Looking up the rest from reference TRBV28 and TRBJ1-5 gives the full variable domain: DVKVTQSSRYLVKRTGEKVFLECVQDMDHENMFWYRQDPGLGLRLIYFSYDVKMKEKGDIPEGYSVSREKKERFSLILESASTNQTSMYLCASRSYGQPQHFGDGTRLSIL.

This sequence joins TRBV20-1 and TRBJ2-7; 12 bases match TRBD2. The ends lost 6 bases at V and 0 bases at J; junction bases unmatched: 6. The length of the CDR3 is 15 residues. The germline gives CDR1 DFQATT, CDR2 SNEGSKA (reference sequence). The CDR3 sequence is CSAYTSGGPSYEQYF. DNA of the CDR3: TGCAGTGCCTACACTAGCGGGGGGCCCTCCTACGAGCAGTACTTC.

This clonotype occurred a few times. The chain uses TRBV29-1 and TRBJ1-1; D unclear. This CDR3 is built from 13 residues. Germline CDR1 SQVTM, CDR2 ANQGSEA. The V gene lost 5 bases and the J gene lost 3 bases, with 13 bases spanning the gap. This chain's CDR3 is CSVPGPLYTEAFF. CDR3 DNA sequence: TGCAGCGTTCCCGGTCCCCTGTACACTGAAGCTTTCTTT.

Many counts were recorded for this clonotype. This rearrangement joins TRBV28 to TRBJ1-4, with TRBD1 matching over 7 bases. With V trimmed by 8 bases and J by 5 bases, 8 bases remained unmatched. The germline V gene has CDR1 MDHEN and CDR2 SYDVKM. The CDR3 is made up of 14 amino acids. CDR3 residues: CASQNPQGNEKLFF. The CDR3 DNA reads TGTGCCAGCCAAAATCCACAGGGGAATGAAAAACTGTTTTTT.

As to this clonotype: Since a much larger clone is just one base distant, this may be a read error. The rearrangement uses TRBV28 and TRBJ1-3; tentatively, D is TRBD1 (5 bases). Germline V lookup: CDR1 MDHEN, CDR2 SYDVKM. The CDR3 has 15 amino acids. For the CDR3, the DNA is TGTGTCAGCAGTTCCGCCGGGACTTACGGAAACACCATATATTTT. This gives the protein CVSSSAGTYGNTIYF. Supplemented by reference TRBV28 and TRBJ1-3, the full variable domain reads DVKVTQSSRYLVKRTGEKVFLECVQDMDHENMFWYRQDPGLGLRLIYFSYDVKMKEKGDIPEGYSVSREKKERFSLILESASTNQTSMYLCVSSSAGTYGNTIYFGEGSWLTVV.

The chain joins TRBV12-3 or TRBV12-4 to TRBJ1-2, with D possibly being TRBD1 (5 bases). The V and J ends lost 9 bases and 7 bases respectively, with 18 bases between them. The CDR3 extends over 13 amino acids. The CDR3 nucleotides are TGTGCCAGTGGGGCCAGGCGGGACGTTGGCTACACCTTC. It translates to CASGARRDVGYTF.

This clonotype was picked up many times. The chain links TRBV5-1 to TRBJ2-1, with D possibly being TRBD2 (6 bases). This CDR3 has 14 amino acids. The ends were cut back, 5 bases at V and 4 bases at J, with 13 bases in the middle. Germline values: CDR1 SGHRS, CDR2 YFSETQ. The CDR3 here is CASSPGLSYNEQFF. The CDR3 bases are TGCGCCAGCAGTCCGGGACTCTCGTACAATGAGCAGTTCTTC.

The V call is TRBV11-2, the J call TRBJ2-1; TRBD1 is a possible D gene (6 bases). The CDR3 covers 14 residues. In germline, CDR1 is SGHAT, CDR2 FQNNGV. V was clipped by 5 bases and J by 4 bases, with 12 bases between them. In DNA form, the CDR3 reads TGTGCCAGCAGCCTTGTAGGGGGATACAATGAGCAGTTCTTC. It encodes CASSLVGGYNEQFF.

This chain links TRBV23-1 with TRBJ1-5; no clear D. TRBV23-1 is labeled an ORF, and its function is uncertain. Between the trimmed V and J ends, which lost 0 bases and 4 bases, there was a span of 10 bases. The CDR3 is made up of 15 amino acids. CDR3 in DNA: TGCGCCAGCAGTCAATCTGCGGCGACTAATCAGCCCCAGCATTTT. Residues: CASSQSAATNQPQHF.

In its sample, this clonotype was seen many times. This chain connects TRBV5-8 to TRBJ2-3; 11 bases are a match to TRBD2. This CDR3 spans 16 amino acids. Germline trimming cut 1 base from V and 5 bases from J; bases unmatched to any gene: 6. Germline V gene data show CDR1 as SGHTS and CDR2 as YDEGEE. The CDR3 here is CASSLSSGRAVDTQYF. The CDR3 DNA is TGTGCCAGCAGCTTGAGTAGCGGGAGGGCTGTAGATACGCAGTATTTT.

The sample holds many counts of this clonotype. This chain joins TRBV7-9 and TRBJ1-1; no clear D gene. Trimming cost V 5 bases and J 3 bases, with 10 bases left between them. Germline CDR1 reads SEHNR; CDR2 reads FQNEAQ (reference sequence). The CDR3 is 13 residues long. The CDR3 protein is CASSPRPDTEAFF. The CDR3 nucleotides read TGTGCCAGCAGCCCCAGACCGGACACTGAAGCTTTCTTT.

The J gene is TRBJ1-2, the V gene TRBV29-1; 8 bases match TRBD1. With 0 bases clipped from V and 8 bases from J, the junction kept 5 bases outside the gene matches. Germline V gives CDR1 SQVTM, CDR2 ANQGSEA. This CDR3 contains 13 residues. The CDR3 DNA reads TGCAGCGTTGAAGATCAACAGGGGGGCGGCTACACCTTC. This sequence encodes CSVEDQQGGGYTF.